This TCR beta chain came from a study of blood T cells in healthy people across ages. Findings and limits, study-wide: Any conclusive comparison of naive versus antigen-experienced cells was prevented by using unsorted PBMCs.

Caucasian, healthy and from Russia, the donors were aged between about 6 and 90. Investigators took approximately 9.4 milliliters of peripheral blood from every donor. As to this clonotype: What it binds is not known.

Trimming removed 5 bases at V and 4 bases at J, with 11 bases between. There are 13 residues in the CDR3. The germline V gene encodes CDR1 ENHRY and CDR2 SYGVKD. It was with a sample-barcoded 5' primer and a J-beta primer mix that a second PCR of roughly 7 to 12 cycles was run. MiXCR was run by TCRdb on the 5' RACE reads, yielding one entry per CDR3 protein. The sample consists of about 1.8 million distinct CDR3 sequences, just under 50% of them appearing once. The rearrangement joins TRBV10-3 to TRBJ1-2; D remains unclear. This sequence originates from a woman aged 40-49 years in good health. The sequencing sample was made of blood. CDR3 sequence: CAISPPGSYGYTF. In DNA form, the CDR3 reads TGTGCCATCAGTCCACCCGGATCCTATGGCTACACCTTC.